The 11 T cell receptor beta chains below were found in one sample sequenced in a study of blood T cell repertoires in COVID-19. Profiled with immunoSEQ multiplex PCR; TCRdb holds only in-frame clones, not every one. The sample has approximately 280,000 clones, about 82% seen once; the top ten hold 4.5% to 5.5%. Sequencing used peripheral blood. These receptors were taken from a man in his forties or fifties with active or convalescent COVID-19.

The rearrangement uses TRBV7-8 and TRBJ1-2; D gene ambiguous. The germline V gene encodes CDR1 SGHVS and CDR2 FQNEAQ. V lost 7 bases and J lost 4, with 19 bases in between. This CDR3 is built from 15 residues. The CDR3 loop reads CASTIARTGLYGYTF. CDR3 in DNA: TGTGCCAGCACCATTGCCCGGACTGGTCTCTATGGCTACACCTTC.

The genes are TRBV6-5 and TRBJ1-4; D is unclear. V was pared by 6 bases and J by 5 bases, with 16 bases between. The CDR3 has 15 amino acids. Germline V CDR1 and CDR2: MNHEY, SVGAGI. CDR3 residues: CASRPTGNPNEKLFF. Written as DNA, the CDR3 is TGTGCCAGCAGACCGACGGGGAACCCCAATGAAAAACTGTTTTTT.

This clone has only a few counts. The CDR3 DNA sequence: TGCGCCAGCAGCCAAGCTACTAGTGAGTCCTACGAGCAGTACTTC. This gives the protein CASSQATSESYEQYF. The gene calls are TRBV4-1 and TRBJ2-7, with TRBD2 as a possible D gene (5 bases). CDR3 length: 15 amino acids. Between the trimmed V and J ends, which lost 1 base and 1 base, there was a span of 11 bases. Germline V gene sequence: CDR1 MGHRA, CDR2 YSYEKL.

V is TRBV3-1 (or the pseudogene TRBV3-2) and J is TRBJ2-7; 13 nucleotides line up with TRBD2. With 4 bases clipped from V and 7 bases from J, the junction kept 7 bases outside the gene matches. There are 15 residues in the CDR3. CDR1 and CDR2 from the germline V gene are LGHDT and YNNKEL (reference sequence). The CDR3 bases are TGTGCCAGCAGCCCCTTACTAGCGGGAGGGACGGAGCAGTACTTC. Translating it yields CASSPLLAGGTEQYF.

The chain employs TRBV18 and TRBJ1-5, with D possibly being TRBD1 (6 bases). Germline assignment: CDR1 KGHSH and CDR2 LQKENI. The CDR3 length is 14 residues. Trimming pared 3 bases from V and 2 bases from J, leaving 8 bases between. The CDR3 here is CASSPTGRNQPQHF. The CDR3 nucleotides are TGTGCCAGCTCACCGACAGGTCGCAATCAGCCCCAGCATTTT.

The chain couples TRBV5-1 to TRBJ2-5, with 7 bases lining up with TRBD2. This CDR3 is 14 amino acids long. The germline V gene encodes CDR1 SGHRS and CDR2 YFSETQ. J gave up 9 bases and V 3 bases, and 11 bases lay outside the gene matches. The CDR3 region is CASSSGTTSEAQYF. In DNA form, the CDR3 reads TGCGCCAGCAGCTCCGGGACTACCTCGGAGGCCCAGTACTTC.

The CDR3 coding sequence is TGTGCCTGCCCAAACCCCCTGACTAGCGGGAACCGGAGGACCTACAATGAGCAGTTCTTC. It codes for CACPNPLTSGNRRTYNEQFF. The J gene is TRBJ2-1, the V gene TRBV30, with 11 bases lining up with TRBD2. Germline assignment: CDR1 GTSNPN and CDR2 SVGIG (reference sequence). The CDR3 totals 20 residues. J was trimmed by 2 bases and V by 6 bases; bases with no gene match: 21.

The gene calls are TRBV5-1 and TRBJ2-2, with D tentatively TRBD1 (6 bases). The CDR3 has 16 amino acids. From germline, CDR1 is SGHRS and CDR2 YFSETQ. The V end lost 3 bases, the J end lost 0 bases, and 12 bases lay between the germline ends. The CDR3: CASSSTGTTNTGELFF. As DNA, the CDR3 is TGCGCCAGCAGCTCCACCGGGACAACGAACACCGGGGAGCTGTTTTTT.

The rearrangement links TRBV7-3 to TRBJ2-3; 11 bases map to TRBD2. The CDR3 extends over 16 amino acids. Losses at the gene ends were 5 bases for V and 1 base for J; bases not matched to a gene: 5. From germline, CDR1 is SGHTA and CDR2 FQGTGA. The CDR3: CASSPGGLAGTDTQYF. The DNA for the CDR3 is TGTGCCAGCAGCCCCGGGGGACTAGCGGGCACAGATACGCAGTATTTT.

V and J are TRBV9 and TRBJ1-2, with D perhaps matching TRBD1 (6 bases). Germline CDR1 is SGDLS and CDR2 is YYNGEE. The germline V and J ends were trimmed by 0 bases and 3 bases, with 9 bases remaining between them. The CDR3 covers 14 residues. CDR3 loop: CASSVEGGDYGYTF. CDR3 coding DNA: TGTGCCAGCAGCGTAGAAGGGGGAGACTATGGCTACACCTTC.

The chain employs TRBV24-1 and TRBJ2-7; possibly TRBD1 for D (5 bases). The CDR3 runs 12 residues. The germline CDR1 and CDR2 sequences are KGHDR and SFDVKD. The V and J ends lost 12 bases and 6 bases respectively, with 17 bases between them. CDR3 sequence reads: CAAQGRGFEQYF. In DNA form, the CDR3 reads TGTGCCGCCCAGGGTAGAGGTTTCGAGCAGTACTTC.